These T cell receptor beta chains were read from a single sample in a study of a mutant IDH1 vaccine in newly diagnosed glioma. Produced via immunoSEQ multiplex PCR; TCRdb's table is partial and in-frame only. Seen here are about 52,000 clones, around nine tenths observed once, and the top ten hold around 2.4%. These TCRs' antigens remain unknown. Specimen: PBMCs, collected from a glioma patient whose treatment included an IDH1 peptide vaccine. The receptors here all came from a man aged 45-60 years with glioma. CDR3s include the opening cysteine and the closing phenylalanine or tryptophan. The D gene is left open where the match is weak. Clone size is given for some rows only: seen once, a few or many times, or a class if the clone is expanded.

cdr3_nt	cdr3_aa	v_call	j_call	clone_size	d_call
TGTGCCAGCAGCGTAGCCGGGGCCCCCTCCCCCTACGAGCAGTACTTC	CASSVAGAPSPYEQYF	TRBV9	TRBJ2-7	-	-
TGCGCCAGCAGCCAGATGGGGGGGCGCGACGAAAAACTGTTTTTT	CASSQMGGRDEKLFF	TRBV4-3	TRBJ1-4	-	-
TGTGCCTGGAGTGCATTAAGGACTAAACATGAGCAGTTCTTC	CAWSALRTKHEQFF	TRBV30	TRBJ2-1	-	-
TGTGCCAGCAGCCCAGGGACAGGGGGCAGCGGCAATCAGCCCCAGCATTTT	CASSPGTGGSGNQPQHF	TRBV5-5	TRBJ1-5	few	TRBD1
TGTGCCAGCAGGTTAGGACTAGCGGGAGGATTCTCCTACAATGAGCAGTTCTTC	CASRLGLAGGFSYNEQFF	TRBV2	TRBJ2-1	-	TRBD2
TGTGCCAGCAGACCCGGGACAGGGAGGCCTGGGGCCAACGTCCTGACTTTC	CASRPGTGRPGANVLTF	TRBV7-9	TRBJ2-6	-	TRBD1
TGTGCCAGCTCACAGGACAGGACCTACGAGCAGTACTTC	CASSQDRTYEQYF	TRBV18	TRBJ2-7	-	TRBD1
TGTGCCACCAGCAGAGAGGCCATGGGGGCAAGTCAGCCCCAGCATTTT	CATSREAMGASQPQHF	TRBV15	TRBJ1-5	-	-
TGTGCCAGCAGTTGGACAGGGGGTACTTCAGATACGCAGTATTTT	CASSWTGGTSDTQYF	TRBV6-5	TRBJ2-3	-	TRBD1
TGCGCCAGCAGCTTGGGAGGGTCAGGGGGCCGGGAGACCCAGTACTTC	CASSLGGSGGRETQYF	TRBV5-1	TRBJ2-5	-	TRBD1
TGTGCCACCAGCAGAGATCCCCAGGGGACCAACTATGGCTACACCTTC	CATSRDPQGTNYGYTF	TRBV15	TRBJ1-2	-	-
TGCGCCAGCAGTGAGTCGGGGGGGTCGGCTTACAATGAGCAGTTCTTC	CASSESGGSAYNEQFF	TRBV10-1	TRBJ2-1	-	TRBD2
TGTGCCAGCAGCTTGGACAGGGAGGGGTACGAGCAGTACTTC	CASSLDREGYEQYF	TRBV5-4	TRBJ2-7	-	-
TGTGCCAGCAGAGAGGCCAGCGGGAGGGGTGGTACGCAGTATTTT	CASREASGRGGTQYF	TRBV6-1	TRBJ2-3	-	TRBD2
TGTGCCAGCAGTTTACAACTAGCGGGGGTCGGGGAGCTGTTTTTT	CASSLQLAGVGELFF	TRBV27	TRBJ2-2	-	TRBD2
TGTGCCAGCAGCGCTAATGACATGAACGGGAAGCAGTACTTC	CASSANDMNGKQYF	TRBV9	TRBJ2-7	-	-
TGTGCCAGAACCCACAGGACGAGTGAAAAACTGTTTTTT	CARTHRTSEKLFF	TRBV5-3	TRBJ1-4	few	-
TGTGCCAGCAGTGAACAGGGGGGATACATTCAGTACTTC	CASSEQGGYIQYF	TRBV6-4	TRBJ2-4	-	TRBD1
TGTGCCAGCAGCCGAAGGAGGGGGGCCTCCTCCGGGGAGCTGTTTTTT	CASSRRRGASSGELFF	TRBV5-4	TRBJ2-2	-	-
TGTGCCAGCAGCCCCTTTGGTGCTAGCACAGATACGCAGTATTTT	CASSPFGASTDTQYF	TRBV5-6	TRBJ2-3	-	-
TGTGCCAGTAGCACCGGGGGAAGCCTAAATCAGCCCCAGCATTTT	CASSTGGSLNQPQHF	TRBV19	TRBJ1-5	-	-
TGTGCCAGCAGTGCGGGACTAGCGCCCGAGCAGTACTTC	CASSAGLAPEQYF	TRBV6-1	TRBJ2-7	-	TRBD2
TGTGCCAGCAGCGTAGATGGGGGCTCCTACGAGCAGTACTTC	CASSVDGGSYEQYF	TRBV9	TRBJ2-7	-	-
TGTGCCAGTAGTATAGCACGCGAGCAGTTCTTC	CASSIAREQFF	TRBV19	TRBJ2-1	-	-
TGTGCCACCAGCAGTCTCTCTGAAGCTTTCTTT	CATSSLSEAFF	TRBV15	TRBJ1-1	-	-
TGTGCCAGCAGCTTCGCGAACACCGGGGAGCTGTTTTTT	CASSFANTGELFF	TRBV7-2	TRBJ2-2	-	-
TGTGCCAGCAGCTTAGCCCTCCGGACAGGGGGGTGGGTGAACACTGAAGCTTTCTTT	CASSLALRTGGWVNTEAFF	TRBV7-6	TRBJ1-1	-	TRBD1